The 2 T cell receptor beta chains below were found in one sample sequenced in a study of blood T cell repertoires in COVID-19. Data came from immunoSEQ multiplex PCR; TCRdb stores just in-frame clones and leaves some out. The sample comprises roughly 250,000 clones, 83% of which are singletons, and 5.5% rests with the top ten. The sequenced sample was peripheral blood. These receptors came from a human donor in a cohort sampled during active COVID-19.

This chain uses TRBV5-4 with TRBJ2-1; no definite D call. The CDR3 sequence is 15 residues long. Trimming stripped 4 bases from V and 0 bases from J, with 11 bases between. From germline, CDR1 is SGHNT and CDR2 YYREEE (reference sequence). The CDR3 DNA sequence: TGTGCCAGCAGCAAGACTGGTAGCTCCTACAATGAGCAGTTCTTC. Amino acid sequence: CASSKTGSSYNEQFF.

The chain combines TRBV12-5 with TRBJ1-2; 7 bases match TRBD1. The length of the CDR3 is 15 residues. Per germline, CDR1 LGHNT and CDR2 FRNRAP. V lost 2 bases and J lost 6; bases outside the gene matches: 9. The CDR3 spells CASGLSDRELNGYTF. The CDR3 nucleotides are TGTGCTAGTGGTTTGTCCGACAGGGAGTTGAATGGCTACACCTTC.